A single T cell receptor beta chain is shown here with its context. Its specificity is not known. In preparing the TRB cDNA libraries, 5' RACE with UMI labels was used. TCRdb reworked the 5' RACE reads into one entry per CDR3 protein, no DNA. In all, the sample yields some 67,000 distinct CDR3 sequences. The sample belongs to a study of CXCR3-negative and CXCR3-positive naive CD8 T cells. The study, taken as a whole, reports: Cryopreservation partially decreased CXCR3 expression, and most assays used fresh PBMCs.

In germline, CDR1 is SGHAT, CDR2 FQNNGV. This CDR3 is built from 12 residues. Among CD8+ T cells, naive ones were CD45RO-CCR7+CD27+CD95-. Sequenced input: naive CXCR3- CD8+ T cells from blood. The subset denotes: CD45RO-CCR7+CD27+CD95- naive CD8+ T cells lacking CXCR3 (TNR3-). The sequence derives from a human donor in good health. Some clones in this sample may be carry-over from other donors' samples. The rearrangement joins TRBV11-2 to TRBJ2-1. CDR3 sequence: CASSFLANEQFF.